What follows are 12 T cell receptor beta chains derived from one specimen sequenced in a study of shared clonotypes between healthy human individuals. Repertoires were generated with immunoSEQ multiplex PCR, while TCRdb's copy carries only in-frame clones and drops some. The sample includes 450,000 to 550,000 clones, 70% to 80% of them seen just once. Material: PBMCs. Receptors originate from a woman between 40 and 55 years old in good health. Some clones in this sample may be carry-over from other donors' samples.

V gene TRBV11-2 combines with J gene TRBJ2-3; no reliable D call. The CDR3 runs to 14 residues. Germline CDR1 SGHAT, CDR2 FQNNGV. Trimming cost V 7 bases and J 3 bases, with 14 bases left between them. The CDR3 protein is CASKLSSVTDTQYF. CDR3 nucleotide sequence: TGTGCCAGCAAGCTTAGCTCTGTAACAGATACGCAGTATTTT.

This chain joins TRBV5-1 and TRBJ1-4, with TRBD1 matching over 9 bases. The CDR3 has 14 residues. V lost 8 bases and J lost 7; bases outside the gene matches: 9. The germline CDR1 and CDR2 sequences are SGHRS and YFSETQ. CDR3 nucleotide sequence: TGCGCCAGTAGTTATAAGGGACAGGGTGAAAAACTGTTTTTT. Residues: CASSYKGQGEKLFF.

The chain has TRBV6-5 and TRBJ2-3; tentative D call: TRBD1 (7 bases). CDR1 is MNHEY and CDR2 is SVGAGI in the germline V gene. The V gene lost 6 bases and the J gene lost 4 bases, with 14 bases spanning the gap. This CDR3 is built from 14 residues. The CDR3 sequence: CASRISGGSDTQYF. The DNA of the CDR3 is TGTGCCAGCAGGATTTCAGGGGGGTCAGATACGCAGTATTTT.

This chain uses TRBV2 with TRBJ2-1; the D is unclear. CDR3 length: 14 residues. The V gene lost 2 bases and the J gene lost 8 bases, with 13 bases spanning the gap. Germline lookup yields CDR1 SNHLY and CDR2 FYNNEI. DNA for the CDR3: TGTGCCAGCAGTGAAAACACCCGCCTGGATGAGCAGTTCTTC. It yields the protein CASSENTRLDEQFF.

The chain carries TRBV29-1 and TRBJ2-1; tentative D call: TRBD2 (5 bases). The CDR3 length is 16 residues. V gave up 2 bases and J gave up 0 bases, with 14 bases separating them. Per germline, CDR1 SQVTM and CDR2 ANQGSEA. CDR3: CSVESGRADSYNEQFF. The CDR3 nucleotides read TGCAGCGTTGAAAGTGGGCGGGCCGACTCCTACAATGAGCAGTTCTTC.

This rearrangement joins TRBV6-4 to TRBJ2-1; D unresolved. CDR1 and CDR2 from the germline V gene are MRHNA and SNTAGT. The CDR3 contains 16 residues. Trimming took off 5 bases at V and 0 bases at J, with 14 bases between the two ends. In DNA form, the CDR3 reads TGTGCCAGCAGTCGGAGTGTAGTGGGCTCCTACAATGAGCAGTTCTTC. Its translation is CASSRSVVGSYNEQFF.

The sample holds many counts of this clone. This chain links TRBV4-1 with TRBJ2-3; D is uncertain. V was pared by 1 base and J by 3 bases, with 8 bases between. The CDR3 covers 14 residues. Germline V gene data show CDR1 as MGHRA and CDR2 as YSYEKL. CDR3: CASSQGRRTDTQYF. CDR3 nucleotide sequence: TGCGCCAGCAGCCAAGGACGGAGAACAGATACGCAGTATTTT.

V usage is TRBV4-2 and J usage is TRBJ2-1, with 8 bases lining up with TRBD2. The CDR3 is 16 residues long. Per germline, CDR1 LGHNA and CDR2 YNFKEQ. J was trimmed by 3 bases and V by 5 bases; bases with no gene match: 9. CDR3 coding DNA: TGTGCCAGCAGCATGCTAGCGGGTGGAGACTACAATGAGCAGTTCTTC. Protein sequence: CASSMLAGGDYNEQFF.

This rearrangement joins TRBV5-4 to TRBJ1-1; the D is unclear. This CDR3 has 15 amino acids. The germline gives CDR1 SGHNT, CDR2 YYREEE (reference sequence). With 0 bases removed from V and 6 bases from J, the gap between germline ends came to 15 bases. This chain's CDR3 is CASSLEASAPAEAFF. The DNA for the CDR3 is TGTGCCAGCAGCTTGGAGGCCAGTGCCCCCGCTGAAGCTTTCTTT.

The genes are TRBV29-1 and TRBJ1-1, with 12 nucleotides matching TRBD1. The germline V gene encodes CDR1 SQVTM and CDR2 ANQGSEA. Trimming cost V 4 bases and J 1 base; bases outside gene matches: 10. This CDR3 has 17 residues. CDR3 in amino acids: CSVVGDRDRGPNTEAFF. CDR3 DNA: TGCAGCGTTGTAGGGGACCGGGACAGGGGGCCGAACACTGAAGCTTTCTTT. The complete variable domain, with remaining parts taken from reference TRBV29-1 and TRBJ1-1, reads SAVISQKPSRDICQRGTSLTIQCQVDSQVTMMFWYRQQPGQSLTLIATANQGSEATYESGFVIDKFPISRPNLTFSTLTVSNMSPEDSSIYLCSVVGDRDRGPNTEAFFGQGTRLTVV.

This rearrangement joins TRBV27 to TRBJ2-7; 10 bases fit TRBD2. The CDR3 has 16 residues. Per the germline V gene, CDR1 is MNHEY and CDR2 is SMNVEV (reference sequence). Trimming cost V 3 bases and J 5 bases; bases outside gene matches: 10. CDR3 region: CASSLGSGRALNEQYF. The CDR3 nucleotides read TGTGCCAGCAGTTTGGGGAGCGGGAGGGCCCTCAACGAGCAGTACTTC.

This chain connects TRBV10-3 to TRBJ2-3; TRBD2 matches at 7 bases. Trimming cost V 10 bases and J 1 base; bases outside gene matches: 8. Per the germline V gene, CDR1 is ENHRY and CDR2 is SYGVKD. The CDR3 is 14 residues long. The CDR3 reads CATREVSGTDTQYF. The CDR3 DNA follows: TGTGCCACCCGGGAGGTAAGCGGCACAGATACGCAGTATTTT.